The TCR beta chain under discussion was sequenced for a study of cytomegalovirus exposure and HLA in healthy donors. Study-level findings and limits: Specific recognition of CMV antigens was confirmed in vitro for three chains (all CMV-associated).

PCR primers comprised 60 Vbeta and 13 Jbeta primers. The data were produced by immunoSEQ multiplex PCR, yet TCRdb's version contains in-frame clones alone and is incomplete. The data hold 250,000 to 350,000 clones, with around 66% observed a single time. This clone was counted only a few times. Its specificity is not known. The CDR3 is 16 amino acids. Trimming shortened V by 3 bases and J by 0 bases, and 14 bases separated the two germline ends. Germline V gene data show CDR1 as MDHEN and CDR2 as SYDVKM. The sequenced material came from PBMCs. This chain links TRBV28 with TRBJ1-1; D is unclear. The clonotype was recovered from a female donor in good health and CMV-seronegative. The CDR3 coding sequence is TGTGCCAGCAGTTTTCCCCGAGGAGGATTGAACACTGAAGCTTTCTTT. Translating it yields CASSFPRGGLNTEAFF.